These 28 T cell receptor beta chains share one sample of origin, sequenced in a study of Ad26.COV2.S vaccination and SARS-CoV-2 variants. As to treatment: roughly 20 received Ad26.COV2.S at low or high dose, single or two shots; several received placebo; per-sample allocation not given. On day 63 after the first injection, vaccine and placebo recipients gave samples. TCRdb's copy holds only in-frame clones and misses some; the assay was immunoSEQ multiplex PCR. The sample yields around 270,000 clones, around 85% seen once. The material was peripheral blood, obtained in a trial of Ad26.COV2.S vaccine versus placebo. Receptor source: a person aged 18 to 65 who received the Ad26.COV2.S COVID-19 vaccine or a placebo.

This clone has only a few counts. CDR3 DNA: TGTGCCAGCAGACTCCAGATCACCGGGGAGCTGTTTTTT. Amino acid sequence: CASRLQITGELFF. V and J are TRBV7-3 and TRBJ2-2; D is unresolved. The CDR3 covers 13 residues. Germline loops: CDR1 SGHTA, CDR2 FQGTGA. V shed 6 bases and J shed 4 bases, with 9 bases lying between them.

The rearrangement joins TRBV18 to TRBJ2-4; possible D gene TRBD2, 5 bases. V was cut by 3 bases and J by 3 bases, with 12 bases left in between. Looked up from germline, CDR1 is KGHSH and CDR2 is LQKENI. There are 15 residues in the CDR3. CDR3 nucleotide sequence: TGTGCCAGCTCACCCCTTGACACTAGCAAAAACATTCAGTACTTC. It codes for CASSPLDTSKNIQYF.

This clone occurred once. J is TRBJ2-3 and V is TRBV28; perhaps TRBD1 as D (6 bases). Germline V gives CDR1 MDHEN, CDR2 SYDVKM. Between the trimmed V and J ends, which lost 5 bases and 6 bases, there was a span of 12 bases. There are 13 residues in the CDR3. CDR3 DNA: TGTGCCAGCAGTCTGCCAGGGGAGGATACGCAGTATTTT. Translating it yields CASSLPGEDTQYF.

This clone was detected only once. The chain joins TRBV5-4 to TRBJ1-4; unclear D gene. With 2 bases removed from V and 8 bases from J, the gap between germline ends came to 10 bases. The CDR3 is 13 amino acids. CDR1 is SGHNT and CDR2 is YYREEE in the germline V gene (reference sequence). The CDR3 sequence is CASSFDGREKLFF. The CDR3 nucleotides read TGTGCCAGCAGCTTCGATGGACGAGAAAAACTGTTTTTT.

The CDR3 DNA reads as TGTGCCAGCAGCTTAGCCGTGTCGAATAACGGCTACACCTTC. Protein: CASSLAVSNNGYTF. This chain joins TRBV11-2 and TRBJ1-2, with D hard to call. Germline lookup yields CDR1 SGHAT and CDR2 FQNNGV. CDR3 length equals 14 residues. Trimming removed 1 base from V and 8 bases from J, with 14 bases in between.

The chain is built from TRBV24-1 and TRBJ1-4; D is unclear. Germline CDR1 reads KGHDR; CDR2 reads SFDVKD. This CDR3 region has 12 residues. With 1 base removed from V and 12 bases from J, the gap between germline ends came to 8 bases. The CDR3 loop is CATSDFRIELFF. The CDR3 nucleotides read TGTGCCACCAGTGATTTCCGGATCGAACTGTTTTTT.

The rearrangement links TRBV6-1 to TRBJ1-2, with a possible D match to TRBD1 (5 bases). Germline CDR1 reads MNHNS; CDR2 reads SASEGT. The CDR3 extends over 15 amino acids. Trimming removed 2 bases at V and 4 bases at J, with 14 bases between. The CDR3: CASSEPSGTRYGYTF. The DNA for the CDR3 is TGTGCCAGCAGTGAACCGTCGGGGACGCGCTATGGCTACACCTTC.

CDR3 coding DNA: TGTGCCAGCAGCCTCGTCGTCGGGACCCAGTACTTC. Translation: CASSLVVGTQYF. This rearrangement joins TRBV7-8 to TRBJ2-5; D gene unclear. There are 12 residues in the CDR3. From germline, CDR1 is SGHVS and CDR2 FQNEAQ. V was pared by 5 bases and J by 7 bases, with 11 bases between.

The rearrangement uses TRBV6-6 and TRBJ2-7; tentatively, D is TRBD1 (7 bases). This CDR3 is 14 amino acids long. V was shortened by 7 bases and J by 1 base, with 14 bases between the two germline ends. CDR1 and CDR2 from the germline V gene are MNHNY and SVGAGI (reference sequence). CDR3 sequence (DNA): TGTGCCAGCAAGGAGGGGGCAGCTTCCTACGAGCAGTACTTC. Translation gives CASKEGAASYEQYF.

This clone has only a few counts. This chain links TRBV4-2 with TRBJ1-6, with no clear D. The CDR3 is 14 amino acids. Trimming took off 4 bases at V and 5 bases at J, with 9 bases between the two ends. Germline V lookup: CDR1 LGHNA, CDR2 YNFKEQ. The CDR3 loop reads CASSLVGNNSPLHF. The DNA for the CDR3 is TGTGCCAGCAGCCTGGTAGGAAATAATTCACCCCTCCACTTT.

A single count supports this clone. The J gene is TRBJ2-4, the V gene TRBV5-4; D perhaps matches TRBD2 (6 bases). The germline V gene encodes CDR1 SGHNT and CDR2 YYREEE (reference sequence). The CDR3 is 14 residues long. V was shortened by 2 bases and J by 2 bases, with 8 bases between the two germline ends. The CDR3 protein is CASSFGRTKNIQYF. The CDR3 nucleotides read TGTGCCAGCAGCTTCGGGAGAACCAAAAACATTCAGTACTTC.

This chain connects TRBV6-5 to TRBJ1-1; D is possibly TRBD1 (6 bases). Germline lookup yields CDR1 MNHEY and CDR2 SVGAGI. The CDR3 has 13 residues. V lost 6 bases and J lost 6, with 14 bases in between. The CDR3, as DNA: TGTGCCAGCAGCAGGCCGGGGGCGCCTGAAGCTTTCTTT. Encoded protein: CASSRPGAPEAFF.

The V call is TRBV18, the J call TRBJ1-2, with D perhaps TRBD1 (5 bases). The germline V gene encodes CDR1 KGHSH and CDR2 LQKENI. Trimming cost V 3 bases and J 8 bases, with 16 bases left between them. This CDR3 spans 14 amino acids. CDR3 residues: CASSPSDTLQGYTF. Here the CDR3 DNA reads TGTGCCAGCTCACCCTCGGACACACTCCAGGGCTACACCTTC.

This chain uses TRBV3-1 (or the pseudogene TRBV3-2) with TRBJ2-3, with 13 nucleotides matching TRBD2. V lost 5 bases, J lost 1 base, and 12 bases stayed unmatched. The CDR3 contains 19 residues. The germline gives CDR1 LGHDT, CDR2 YNNKEL (reference sequence). CDR3 bases: TGTGCCAGCAGCGGGACGGGAACTAGCGGGGGGGCTGGCACAGATACGCAGTATTTT. The encoded protein is CASSGTGTSGGAGTDTQYF.

This chain connects TRBV5-6 to TRBJ2-3; D ambiguous. This CDR3 comprises 13 residues. Trimming took 1 base from V and 3 from J, leaving 6 bases between them. Looked up from germline, CDR1 is SGHDT and CDR2 is YYEEEE. This CDR3 is CASSLYGTDTQYF. Here the CDR3 DNA reads TGTGCCAGCAGCTTGTACGGGACAGATACGCAGTATTTT.

This sequence joins TRBV20-1 and TRBJ1-5; D remains ambiguous. Trimming pared 2 bases from V and 7 bases from J, leaving 6 bases between. The germline gives CDR1 DFQATT, CDR2 SNEGSKA (reference sequence). The CDR3 is 11 amino acids. CDR3 sequence reads: CSARTSQPQHF. The CDR3 DNA follows: TGCAGTGCTAGAACCTCACAGCCCCAGCATTTT.

The chain couples TRBV11-3 to TRBJ2-2; D unclear. The V and J ends lost 5 bases and 6 bases respectively, with 10 bases between them. The V gene's germline CDR1 is SGHNT and CDR2 YENEEA. This CDR3 comprises 13 residues. CDR3 DNA sequence: TGTGCCAGCAGCCCCGCTAGGGCCGGGGAGCTGTTTTTT. Its protein product is CASSPARAGELFF.

V is TRBV7-2 and J is TRBJ1-1; D gene unclear. The CDR3 spans 14 residues. With 2 bases removed from V and 7 bases from J, the gap between germline ends came to 14 bases. Germline CDR1 reads SGHTA; CDR2 reads FQGNSA. The chain's CDR3 is CASSLNTYASEAFF. The CDR3 DNA reads TGTGCCAGCAGCTTAAATACGTATGCAAGTGAAGCTTTCTTT.

The CDR3 coding sequence is TGTGCCAGCAGTTACGACAGCTCCTACAATGAGCAGTTCTTC. Its translation is CASSYDSSYNEQFF. V and J are TRBV6-2 or TRBV6-3 and TRBJ2-1; TRBD1 is a possible D gene (5 bases). Between the trimmed V and J ends, which lost 2 bases and 0 bases, there was a span of 5 bases. Germline V gene lookup returns CDR1 MNHEY and CDR2 SVGEGT. This CDR3 spans 14 amino acids.

The V call is TRBV9, the J call TRBJ1-3; a weak D match, TRBD1 (6 bases). Trimming cost V 3 bases and J 3 bases, with 13 bases left between them. Germline-derived CDR1 and CDR2 are SGDLS and YYNGEE. The CDR3 is made up of 15 amino acids. In DNA, the CDR3 is TGTGCCAGCAGCGCGGCGGGGGGCCTTGGAAACACCATATATTTT. It is translated as CASSAAGGLGNTIYF.

The V call is TRBV5-5, the J call TRBJ2-1, with 14 bases that match TRBD2. Germline V gene lookup returns CDR1 SGHKS and CDR2 YYEKEE (reference sequence). J lost 10 bases, V lost 4 bases, and 13 bases had no gene match. CDR3 length: 17 residues. CDR3 DNA sequence: TGTGCCAGCAGCCTGCGGACTAGCGGGGGGATGTCGTGGGAGCAGTTCTTC. Translating gives CASSLRTSGGMSWEQFF. The whole variable domain, filled in from reference TRBV5-5 and TRBJ2-1, reads DAGVTQSPTHLIKTRGQQVTLRCSPISGHKSVSWYQQVLGQGPQFIFQYYEKEERGRGNFPDRFSARQFPNYSSELNVNALLLGDSALYLCASSLRTSGGMSWEQFFGPGTRLTVL.

Written as DNA, the CDR3 is TGCGCCAGCAGTCAAATCGCGCTAGCGGGAGTATATGAGCAGTTCTTC. Protein sequence: CASSQIALAGVYEQFF. J is TRBJ2-1 and V is TRBV23-1; 10 positions match TRBD2. TRBV23-1 has ORF status, its function being uncertain. The length of the CDR3 is 16 residues. V lost 2 bases and J lost 8; bases outside the gene matches: 9.

The V gene is TRBV6-6, the J gene TRBJ2-1; 11 bases fit TRBD2. Germline CDR1 is MNHNY and CDR2 is SVGAGI (reference sequence). This CDR3 is 15 amino acids long. Losses at the gene ends were 8 bases for V and 6 bases for J; bases not matched to a gene: 9. CDR3 coding DNA: TGTGCCAGCGCTAGCGGGGGGATTATCAGCAATGAGCAGTTCTTC. Translating it yields CASASGGIISNEQFF.

This clone appeared once. The chain couples TRBV13 to TRBJ2-1; 7 nucleotides match TRBD2. Germline assignment: CDR1 PRHDT and CDR2 FYEKMQ (reference sequence). The ends lost 5 bases at V and 0 bases at J; junction bases unmatched: 4. The CDR3 is made up of 15 amino acids. CDR3: CASSRGGSSYNEQFF. The CDR3 DNA reads as TGTGCCAGCAGCCGCGGGGGTAGCTCCTACAATGAGCAGTTCTTC. Based on the CDR3 plus reference TRBV13 and TRBJ2-1, the full variable domain is AAGVIQSPRHLIKEKRETATLKCYPIPRHDTVYWYQQGPGQDPQFLISFYEKMQSDKGSIPDRFSAQQFSDYHSELNMSSLELGDSALYFCASSRGGSSYNEQFFGPGTRLTVL.

The chain couples TRBV4-2 to TRBJ2-2; D gene unclear. The germline V and J ends were trimmed by 0 bases and 4 bases, with 15 bases remaining between them. There are 17 residues in the CDR3. The germline gives CDR1 LGHNA, CDR2 YNFKEQ. The CDR3, as DNA: TGTGCCAGCAGCCAAGATGGGTCAAGAAGGGCCACCGGGGAGCTGTTTTTT. This encodes CASSQDGSRRATGELFF.

This clone was found a few times. This chain uses TRBV9 with TRBJ1-4; D is possibly TRBD1 (5 bases). The germline CDR1 and CDR2 sequences are SGDLS and YYNGEE. V was clipped by 3 bases and J by 4 bases, with 10 bases between them. The CDR3 is made up of 14 amino acids. CDR3 DNA sequence: TGTGCCAGCAGCGAGACAGCGATTAATGAAAAACTGTTTTTT. This codes for CASSETAINEKLFF. Drawing the rest from reference TRBV9 and TRBJ1-4, the complete variable domain is DSGVTQTPKHLITATGQRVTLRCSPRSGDLSVYWYQQSLDQGLQFLIQYYNGEERAKGNILERFSAQQFPDLHSELNLSSLELGDSALYFCASSETAINEKLFFGSGTQLSVL.

This chain joins TRBV6-2 or TRBV6-3 and TRBJ2-6, with D perhaps TRBD2 (5 bases). This CDR3 is 16 amino acids long. V was pared by 3 bases and J by 1 base, with 10 bases between. CDR1 is MNHEY, CDR2 SVGEGT, per germline. The CDR3, as DNA: TGTGCCAGCAGTTATTTCGGCGGGTCTGGGGCCAACGTCCTGACTTTC. It encodes CASSYFGGSGANVLTF.

The rearrangement links TRBV7-9 to TRBJ1-4, with 8 bases identical to TRBD1. Per the germline V gene, CDR1 is SEHNR and CDR2 is FQNEAQ (reference sequence). Losses at the gene ends were 2 bases for V and 5 bases for J; bases not matched to a gene: 1. CDR3 length equals 14 residues. Written as DNA, the CDR3 is TGTGCCAGCAGCTTAAACAGGGGGAATGAAAAACTGTTTTTT. It specifies CASSLNRGNEKLFF. The full variable domain, completed using reference TRBV7-9 and TRBJ1-4, is DTGVSQNPRHKITKRGQNVTFRCDPISEHNRLYWYRQTLGQGPEFLTYFQNEAQLEKSRLLSDRFSAERPKGSFSTLEIQRTEQGDSAMYLCASSLNRGNEKLFFGSGTQLSVL.